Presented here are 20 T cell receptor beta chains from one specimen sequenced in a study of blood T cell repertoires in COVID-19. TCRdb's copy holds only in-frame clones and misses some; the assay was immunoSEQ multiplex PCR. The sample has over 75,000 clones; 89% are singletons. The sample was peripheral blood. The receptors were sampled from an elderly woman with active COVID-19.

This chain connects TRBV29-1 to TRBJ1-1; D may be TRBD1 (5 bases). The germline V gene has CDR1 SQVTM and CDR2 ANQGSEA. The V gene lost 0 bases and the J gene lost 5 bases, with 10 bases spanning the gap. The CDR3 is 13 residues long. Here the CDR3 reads CSVEDWGVTEAFF. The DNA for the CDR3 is TGCAGCGTTGAAGATTGGGGGGTAACTGAAGCTTTCTTT.

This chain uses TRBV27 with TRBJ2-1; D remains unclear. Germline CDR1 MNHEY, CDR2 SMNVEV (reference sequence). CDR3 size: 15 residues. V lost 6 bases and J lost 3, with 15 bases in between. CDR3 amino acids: CASSPSVGFYNEQFF. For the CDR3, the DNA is TGTGCCAGCAGCCCTTCGGTGGGCTTCTACAATGAGCAGTTCTTC.

CDR3 in amino acids: CASSPREVGSWDTQYF. CDR3 nucleotides: TGTGCCAGCAGCCCACGGGAGGTGGGGTCCTGGGATACGCAGTATTTT. The chain joins TRBV11-2 to TRBJ2-3, with TRBD2 matching over 7 bases. The CDR3 spans 16 residues. CDR1 is SGHAT and CDR2 is FQNNGV in the germline V gene. Unmatched junction bases numbered 14, after V lost 5 bases and J lost 6 bases.

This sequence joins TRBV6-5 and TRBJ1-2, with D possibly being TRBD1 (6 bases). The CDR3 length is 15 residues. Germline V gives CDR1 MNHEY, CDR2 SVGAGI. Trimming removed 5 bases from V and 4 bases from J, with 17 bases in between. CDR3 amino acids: CASSMSGGGGYGYTF. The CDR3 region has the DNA TGTGCCAGCAGTATGTCCGGGGGAGGGGGCTATGGCTACACCTTC.

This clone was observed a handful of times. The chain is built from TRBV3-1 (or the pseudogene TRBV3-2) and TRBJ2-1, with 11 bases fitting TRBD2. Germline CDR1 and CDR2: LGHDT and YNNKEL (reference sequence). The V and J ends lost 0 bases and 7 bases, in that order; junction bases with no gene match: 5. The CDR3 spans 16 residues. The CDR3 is CASSQDSLAGANEQFF. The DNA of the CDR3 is TGTGCCAGCAGCCAAGATTCACTAGCGGGAGCGAATGAGCAGTTCTTC.

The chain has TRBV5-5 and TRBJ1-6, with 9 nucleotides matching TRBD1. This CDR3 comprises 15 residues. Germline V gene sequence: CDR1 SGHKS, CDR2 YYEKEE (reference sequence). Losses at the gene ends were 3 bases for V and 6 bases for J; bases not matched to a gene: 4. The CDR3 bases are TGTGCCAGCAGCTCTTCGACAGGGGGTAATTCACCCCTCCACTTT. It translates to CASSSSTGGNSPLHF.

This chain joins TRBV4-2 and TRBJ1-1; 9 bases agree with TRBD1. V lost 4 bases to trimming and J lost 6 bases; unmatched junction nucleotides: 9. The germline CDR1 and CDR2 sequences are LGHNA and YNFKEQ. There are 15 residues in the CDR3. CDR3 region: CASSPRDRDRAEAFF. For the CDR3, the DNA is TGTGCCAGCAGCCCTCGGGACAGGGATAGGGCTGAAGCTTTCTTT.

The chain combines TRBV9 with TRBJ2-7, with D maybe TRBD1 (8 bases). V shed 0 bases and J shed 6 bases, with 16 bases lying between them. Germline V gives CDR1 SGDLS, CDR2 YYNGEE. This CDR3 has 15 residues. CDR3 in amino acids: CASSVEDREGSEQYF. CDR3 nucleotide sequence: TGTGCCAGCAGCGTAGAGGACAGGGAGGGGAGCGAGCAGTACTTC.

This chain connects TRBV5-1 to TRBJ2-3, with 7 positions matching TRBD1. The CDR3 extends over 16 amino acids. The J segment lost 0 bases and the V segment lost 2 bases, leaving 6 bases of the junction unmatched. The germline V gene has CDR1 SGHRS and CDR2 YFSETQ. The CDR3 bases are TGCGCCAGCAGCTTACAGGGGCCTACTAGCACAGATACGCAGTATTTT. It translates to CASSLQGPTSTDTQYF.

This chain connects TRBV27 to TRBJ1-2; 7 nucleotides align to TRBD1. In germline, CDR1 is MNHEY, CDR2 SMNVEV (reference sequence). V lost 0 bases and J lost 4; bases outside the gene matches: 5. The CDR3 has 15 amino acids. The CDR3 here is CASSLSGRGAYGYTF. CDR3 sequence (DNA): TGTGCCAGCAGTTTATCTGGCAGGGGGGCCTATGGCTACACCTTC.

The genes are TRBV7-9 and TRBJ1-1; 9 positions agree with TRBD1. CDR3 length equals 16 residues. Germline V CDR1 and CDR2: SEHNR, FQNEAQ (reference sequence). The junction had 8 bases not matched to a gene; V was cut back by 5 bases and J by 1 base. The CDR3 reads CASSQRTGEGNTEAFF. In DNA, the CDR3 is TGTGCCAGCAGCCAACGGACAGGGGAAGGGAACACTGAAGCTTTCTTT.

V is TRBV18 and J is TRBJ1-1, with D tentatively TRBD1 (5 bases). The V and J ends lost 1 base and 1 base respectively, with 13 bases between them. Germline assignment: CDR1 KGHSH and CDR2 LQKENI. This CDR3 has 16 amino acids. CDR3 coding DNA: TGTGCCAGCTCACCACTGCGCGGGGGGGGGAACACTGAAGCTTTCTTT. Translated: CASSPLRGGGNTEAFF.

CDR3 in amino acids: CAIAKRQTSGDYEQYF. The CDR3 nucleotides are TGTGCCATCGCCAAGAGGCAGACTAGCGGTGACTACGAGCAGTACTTC. This chain links TRBV10-3 with TRBJ2-7; 9 bases align to TRBD2. CDR3 length: 16 residues. V lost 8 bases and J lost 3; bases outside the gene matches: 14. CDR1 is ENHRY, CDR2 SYGVKD, per germline.

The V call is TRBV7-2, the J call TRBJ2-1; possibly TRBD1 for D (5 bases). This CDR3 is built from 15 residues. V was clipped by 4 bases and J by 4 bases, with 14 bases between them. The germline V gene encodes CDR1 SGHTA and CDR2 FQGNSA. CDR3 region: CASSSQTARYNEQFF. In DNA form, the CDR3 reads TGTGCCAGCAGCTCCCAGACAGCGCGATACAATGAGCAGTTCTTC.

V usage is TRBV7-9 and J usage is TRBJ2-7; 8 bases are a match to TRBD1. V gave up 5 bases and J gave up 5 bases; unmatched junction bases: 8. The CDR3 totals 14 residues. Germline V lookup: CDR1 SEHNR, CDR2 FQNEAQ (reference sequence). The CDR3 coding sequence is TGTGCCAGCAGCCAATTGGACAGGGCCCACGAGCAGTACTTC. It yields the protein CASSQLDRAHEQYF.

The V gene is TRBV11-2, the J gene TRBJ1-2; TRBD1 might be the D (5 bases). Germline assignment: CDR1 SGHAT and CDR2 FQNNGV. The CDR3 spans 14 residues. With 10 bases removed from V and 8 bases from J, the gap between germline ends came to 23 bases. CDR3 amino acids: CATAPGTRRFGYTF. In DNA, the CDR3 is TGTGCCACCGCCCCCGGGACTAGGCGGTTCGGCTACACCTTC.

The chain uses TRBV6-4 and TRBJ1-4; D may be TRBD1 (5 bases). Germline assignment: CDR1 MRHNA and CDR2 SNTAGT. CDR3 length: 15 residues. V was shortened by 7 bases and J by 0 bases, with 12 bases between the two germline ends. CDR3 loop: CASNYSRATNEKLFF. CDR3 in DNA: TGTGCCAGCAATTATTCCAGGGCAACTAATGAAAAACTGTTTTTT.

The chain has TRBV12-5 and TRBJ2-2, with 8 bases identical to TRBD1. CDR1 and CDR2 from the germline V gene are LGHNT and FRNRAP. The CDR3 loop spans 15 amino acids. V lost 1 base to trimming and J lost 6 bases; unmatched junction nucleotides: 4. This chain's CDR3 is CASGLALTGAGELFF. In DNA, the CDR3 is TGTGCTAGTGGTTTGGCACTGACAGGGGCCGGGGAGCTGTTTTTT.

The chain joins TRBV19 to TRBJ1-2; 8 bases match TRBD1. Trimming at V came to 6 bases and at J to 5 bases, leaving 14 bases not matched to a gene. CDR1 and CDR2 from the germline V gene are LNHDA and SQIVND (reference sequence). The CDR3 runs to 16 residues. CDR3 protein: CASSIRSGQAMYGYTF. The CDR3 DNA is TGTGCCAGTAGCATCAGATCGGGACAGGCTATGTATGGCTACACCTTC.

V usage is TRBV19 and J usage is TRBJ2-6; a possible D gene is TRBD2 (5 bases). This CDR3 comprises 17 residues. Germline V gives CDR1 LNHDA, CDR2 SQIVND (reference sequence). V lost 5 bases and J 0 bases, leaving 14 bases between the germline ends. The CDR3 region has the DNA TGTGCCAGTAGTGCACTCTCCGGGAACTCTGGGGCCAACGTCCTGACTTTC. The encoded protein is CASSALSGNSGANVLTF.